This entry describes one TCR beta chain. The record originates from a study of T cell changes during pregnancy in multiple sclerosis. The CDR3 extends over 14 amino acids. The ends were cut back, 5 bases at V and 2 bases at J, with 12 bases in the middle. Germline CDR1 is SNHLY and CDR2 is FYNNEI. Libraries were prepared by immunoSEQ multiplex PCR; TCRdb keeps only in-frame clonotypes and omits some of them. The data contain around 61,000 clones, about 93% of them singletons. This rearrangement joins TRBV2 to TRBJ1-2, with D maybe TRBD1 (6 bases). The receptor was derived from a female donor in good health, enrolled as a control in a pregnancy study. The sample was peripheral blood, taken in the third trimester of pregnancy. CDR3 nucleotides: TGTGCCAGCAGTCGCCGGGACACCAACTATGGCTACACCTTC. As protein: CASSRRDTNYGYTF. Together with reference TRBV2 and TRBJ1-2, the CDR3 gives the full variable domain: EPEVTQTPSHQVTQMGQEVILRCVPISNHLYFYWYRQILGQKVEFLVSFYNNEISEKSEIFDDQFSVERPDGSNFTLKIRSTKLEDSAMYFCASSRRDTNYGYTFGSGTRLTVV.